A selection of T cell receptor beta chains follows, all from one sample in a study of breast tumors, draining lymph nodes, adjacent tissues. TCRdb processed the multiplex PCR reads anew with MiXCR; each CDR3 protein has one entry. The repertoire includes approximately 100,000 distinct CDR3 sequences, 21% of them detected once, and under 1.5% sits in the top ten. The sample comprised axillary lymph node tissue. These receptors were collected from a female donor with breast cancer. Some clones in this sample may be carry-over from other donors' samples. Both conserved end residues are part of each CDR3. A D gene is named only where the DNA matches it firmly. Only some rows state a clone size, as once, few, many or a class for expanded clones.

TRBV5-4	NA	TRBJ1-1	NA	CASSAQTEAFF	TGTGCCAGCAGCGCACAAACTGAAGCTTTCTTT
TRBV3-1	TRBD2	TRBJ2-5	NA	CASSQGVLAGAQETQYF	TGTGCCAGCAGCCAAGGAGTCCTAGCGGGGGCCCAAGAGACCCAGTACTTC
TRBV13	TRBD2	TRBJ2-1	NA	CASSPGLLTFAGSYSEQFF	TGTGCCAGCAGCCCGGGACTATTGACGTTTGCTGGCTCCTACAGTGAGCAGTTCTTC
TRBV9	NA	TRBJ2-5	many	CASSVGGSYETQYF	TGTGCCAGCAGCGTAGGAGGTAGCTACGAGACCCAGTACTTC
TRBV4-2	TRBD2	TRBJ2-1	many	CASSQVSGRQNYNEQFF	TGTGCCAGCAGCCAAGTGAGCGGGAGGCAAAATTACAATGAGCAGTTCTTC
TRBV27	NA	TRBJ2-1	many	CASSFGTTNNEQFF	TGTGCCAGCAGTTTCGGGACGACTAACAATGAGCAGTTCTTC
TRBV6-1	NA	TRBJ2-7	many	CASSPWGTGNYEQYF	TGTGCCAGCAGTCCGTGGGGTACAGGGAACTACGAGCAGTACTTC
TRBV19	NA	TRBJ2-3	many	CASKIRGSTDTQYF	TGTGCCAGTAAGATCCGGGGGAGCACAGATACGCAGTATTTT
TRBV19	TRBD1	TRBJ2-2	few	CASSTQGTNTGELFF	TGTGCCAGTAGTACACAGGGGACCAACACCGGGGAGCTGTTTTTT
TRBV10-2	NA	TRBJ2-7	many	CASSEGGEQYF	TGCGCCAGCAGCGAGGGCGGCGAGCAGTACTTC
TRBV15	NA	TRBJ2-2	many	CATSIRGGGELFF	TGTGCCACCAGCATCAGGGGCGGCGGGGAGCTGTTTTTT
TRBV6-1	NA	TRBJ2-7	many	CASSEQGRAYEQYF	TGTGCCAGCAGTGAACAGGGGAGGGCCTACGAGCAGTACTTC
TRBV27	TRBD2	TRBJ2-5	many	CASSSRASGKETQYF	TGTGCCAGCAGTTCCCGGGCTAGCGGGAAGGAGACCCAGTACTTC